In this sample, the clone carrying this TCR beta chain turned up a few times. The antigen is undetermined. The CDR3 has 11 amino acids. The V end lost 6 bases, the J end lost 5 bases, and 7 bases lay between the germline ends. Germline V gives CDR1 SQVTM, CDR2 ANQGSEA. The second PCR ran about 6 to 12 cycles with a sample-barcoded 5' primer and J-beta primers. Each single sample gave us at least 3 million CDR3-containing paired-end reads. One entry per CDR3 protein results from TCRdb running MiXCR on the 5' RACE reads. The sample includes some 900,000 distinct CDR3 sequences, under 30% of them seen just once. This sample is part of a study of blood T cells in healthy people across ages. Study outcomes and limitations: It was held that the diversity estimates obtained from one million T cells were underestimates. In older individuals, TCR beta diversity per million T cells was lower, falling roughly linearly with age.

The origin of this receptor is a woman older than 75 in good health. Specimen: blood. The chain is built from TRBV29-1 and TRBJ2-2; D may be TRBD2 (6 bases). For the CDR3, the DNA is TGCAGCGTGGGGGGTACCGGGGAGCTGTTTTTT. Translation: CSVGGTGELFF.